This T cell receptor beta chain was recovered during a study of T-cell reconstitution after alpha-beta-depleted transplantation in children. Study-wide points: Newly produced T cells mostly accounted for T-cell counts and diversity one year post-transplant. By about two months after transplant, alpha-beta T cells reportedly arose from several hundred graft clones that had expanded. Some patients showed high day-60 TCRbeta diversity, which derived from surviving recipient T cells and thymic progenitors.

Preparation of the TCRbeta library involved a method that used unique molecular identifiers. TCRdb recomputed calls from the PCR reads with MiXCR, one row per CDR3 protein. The sample lists under 850,000 distinct CDR3 sequences, around 13% occurring once. The table lists this clonotype with many counts. Antigen specificity is unknown. The CDR3 loop spans 14 amino acids. CDR1 is SGHVS, CDR2 FQNEAQ, per germline. V shed 0 bases, J shed 3 bases, and the junction held 2 bases outside the gene matches. The TCR originated in a girl aged 2 to 10 with congenital amegakaryocytic thrombocytopenia, due to receive a stem cell transplant. The chain has TRBV7-8 and TRBJ2-7, with TRBD2 matching 7 bases. The sample consisted of PBMCs, taken before TCRalphabeta/CD19-depleted stem cell transplant. Here the CDR3 reads CASSLAGGYYEQYF. CDR3 DNA sequence: TGTGCCAGCAGCTTAGCGGGAGGGTACTACGAGCAGTACTTC.